The next 19 T cell receptor beta chains were all read from a single sample in a study of human T cells and chemical hapten exposure. Each CDR3 protein gets one entry after TCRdb re-called the RACE reads with MiXCR. The table has 300,000 to 400,000 distinct CDR3 sequences, about 7% seen once. The sample's time point: patch test 1, 2 weeks after DPC sensitization. The treatment denotes: therapeutic diphenylcyclopropenone sensitization with weekly scalp DPC. The source was whole blood, collected in connection with sensitization to the hapten diphenylcyclopropenone (DPC). The receptors originated from a woman aged 18-35 years with alopecia areata. Some clones in this sample may be carry-over from other donors' samples.

A few counts support this clonotype. The chain has TRBV7-2 and TRBJ1-4; tentatively, D is TRBD1 (5 bases). Germline CDR1 reads SGHTA; CDR2 reads FQGNSA. V was clipped by 5 bases and J by 1 base, with 14 bases between them. The CDR3 loop spans 16 amino acids. CDR3 amino acids: CASSPGLGVTNEKLFF. The CDR3 DNA sequence: TGTGCCAGCAGCCCCGGCTTGGGGGTAACTAATGAAAAACTGTTTTTT. Full variable domain (outside the CDR3, taken from reference TRBV7-2 and TRBJ1-4): GAGVSQSPSNKVTEKGKDVELRCDPISGHTALYWYRQSLGQGLEFLIYFQGNSAPDKSGLPSDRFSAERTGGSVSTLTIQRTQQEDSAVYLCASSPGLGVTNEKLFFGSGTQLSVL.

The table lists this clonotype with many counts. This rearrangement joins TRBV20-1 to TRBJ1-6; no clear D. CDR3 length equals 15 residues. The germline gives CDR1 DFQATT, CDR2 SNEGSKA (reference sequence). Trimming took 1 base from V and 7 from J, leaving 14 bases between them. This CDR3 is CSARGAWVSNSPLHF. For the CDR3, the DNA is TGCAGTGCTAGAGGCGCTTGGGTTAGCAATTCACCCCTCCACTTT.

This clonotype was seen only a few times. V usage is TRBV28 and J usage is TRBJ1-2; D remains ambiguous. Germline V CDR1 and CDR2: MDHEN, SYDVKM. CDR3 length: 13 residues. The V gene lost 7 bases and the J gene lost 4 bases, with 13 bases spanning the gap. CDR3 sequence: CASTGPPFYGYTF. The CDR3 nucleotides read TGTGCCAGCACCGGGCCGCCCTTCTATGGCTACACCTTC.

This chain's CDR3 is CASSATSVSYEQYF. Here the CDR3 DNA reads TGTGCCAGCAGCGCAACTAGCGTCTCCTACGAGCAGTACTTC. The J gene is TRBJ2-7, the V gene TRBV9; 7 nucleotides match TRBD2. Germline trimming cut 3 bases from V and 0 bases from J; bases unmatched to any gene: 3. Germline values: CDR1 SGDLS, CDR2 YYNGEE. CDR3 size: 14 residues.

The V and J genes are TRBV20-1 and TRBJ2-3, with a weak D call TRBD2 (6 bases). CDR1 DFQATT and CDR2 SNEGSKA come from the germline V gene (reference sequence). V gave up 3 bases and J gave up 3 bases, with 10 bases separating them. The CDR3 consists of 13 residues. CDR3 amino acids: CSARGDLTDTQYF. Written as DNA, the CDR3 is TGCAGTGCTAGGGGGGACTTAACAGATACGCAGTATTTT.

This clonotype was detected only a few times. The V gene is TRBV5-1, the J gene TRBJ1-5; D is possibly TRBD1 (6 bases). The CDR3 covers 14 residues. The V gene lost 4 bases and the J gene lost 2 bases, with 10 bases spanning the gap. Germline V gives CDR1 SGHRS, CDR2 YFSETQ. The CDR3 sequence: CASSMEGGNQPQHF. CDR3 in DNA: TGCGCCAGCAGCATGGAGGGGGGCAATCAGCCCCAGCATTTT.

This clonotype appeared once. This clone may be a read error of a much larger clone one base away. The V gene is TRBV12-3 or TRBV12-4, the J gene TRBJ1-1; D unresolved. CDR3 length: 13 amino acids. The chain's CDR3 is CATTRSMNSEAFF. The CDR3 nucleotides read TGTGCCACGACCCGGTCCATGAACTCTGAAGCTTTCTTT.

This clonotype was counted between two and nine times. The rearrangement joins TRBV18 to TRBJ1-1; D remains ambiguous. CDR1 KGHSH and CDR2 LQKENI come from the germline V gene. The CDR3 runs 15 residues. Trimming cost V 0 bases and J 7 bases, with 15 bases left between them. In nucleotides, the CDR3 is TGTGCCAGCTCACCACCGCGGACGATCAGGTATGAAGCTTTCTTT. Translation gives CASSPPRTIRYEAFF.

The table lists this clonotype with a few counts. The CDR3 spells CASSRGAAPGEAFF. CDR3 sequence (DNA): TGTGCCAGCAGCCGGGGAGCGGCGCCAGGTGAAGCTTTCTTT. This sequence joins TRBV6-1 and TRBJ1-1; D gene uncertain. This CDR3 comprises 14 residues. Germline assignment: CDR1 MNHNS and CDR2 SASEGT. V was clipped by 6 bases and J by 7 bases, with 18 bases between them.

This clonotype was seen many times. The chain combines TRBV6-1 with TRBJ1-5; D remains ambiguous. This CDR3 has 13 residues. V shed 5 bases and J shed 4 bases, with 9 bases lying between them. Germline V gene data show CDR1 as MNHNS and CDR2 as SASEGT. This CDR3 reads CASSRYRNQPQHF. DNA for the CDR3: TGTGCCAGCAGTCGTTACAGAAATCAGCCCCAGCATTTT.

This clonotype was found many times. The rearrangement joins TRBV5-6 to TRBJ2-5; a possible D gene is TRBD2 (6 bases). Trimming stripped 4 bases from V and 5 bases from J, with 18 bases between. This CDR3 comprises 15 residues. In germline, CDR1 is SGHDT, CDR2 YYEEEE. CDR3 sequence: CASSRLGLQRETQYF. CDR3 nucleotides: TGTGCCAGCAGCCGCCTGGGACTCCAGCGGGAGACCCAGTACTTC.

The chain joins TRBV25-1 to TRBJ2-7; 8 bases are a match to TRBD1. The V gene end was trimmed by 4 bases and the J gene end by 2 bases; junction bases not matched to a gene: 7. This CDR3 spans 15 amino acids. Germline V gene lookup returns CDR1 MGHDK and CDR2 SYGVNS. CDR3 nucleotide sequence: TGTGCCAGCAGTGTACCCGGGACAGGCACCTACGAGCAGTACTTC. Translating gives CASSVPGTGTYEQYF.

In this sample, this clonotype turned up many times. CDR3 protein: CASSPNRDTQYF. CDR3 nucleotide sequence: TGTGCCAGCAGCCCAAATAGGGATACGCAGTATTTT. The genes are TRBV11-2 and TRBJ2-3, with D hard to call. Between the trimmed V and J ends, which lost 5 bases and 6 bases, there was a span of 9 bases. CDR1 is SGHAT and CDR2 is FQNNGV in the germline V gene. This CDR3 region has 12 residues.

The gene calls are TRBV7-9 and TRBJ2-6; D tentatively fits TRBD1 or TRBD2 (5 bases each). Germline assignment: CDR1 SEHNR and CDR2 FQNEAQ (reference sequence). CDR3 length: 14 residues. Trimming stripped 9 bases from V and 2 bases from J, with 11 bases between. The CDR3 is CASERGAGANVLTF. For the CDR3, the DNA is TGTGCCAGTGAAAGAGGGGCTGGGGCCAACGTCCTGACTTTC.

V gene TRBV29-1 combines with J gene TRBJ2-7; D is unresolved. Looked up from germline, CDR1 is SQVTM and CDR2 is ANQGSEA. V was cut by 6 bases and J by 6 bases, with 12 bases left in between. CDR3 length: 11 amino acids. For the CDR3, the DNA is TGCAGCGTCTCTGACCGGCTCGAGCAGTACTTC. Amino acids: CSVSDRLEQYF.

The genes are TRBV19 and TRBJ1-5; 11 positions match TRBD1. Germline lookup yields CDR1 LNHDA and CDR2 SQIVND (reference sequence). The CDR3 consists of 15 residues. V trimming: 7 bases; J trimming: 5 bases; junction bases outside the gene matches: 7. The CDR3 nucleotides read TGTGCCAGTACCACCGGGACAGGGGGGTATCAGCCCCAGCATTTT. Translated: CASTTGTGGYQPQHF.

This clonotype was recorded at least ten times. The chain links TRBV2 to TRBJ2-7; no clear D gene. Trimming removed 0 bases from V and 4 bases from J, with 10 bases in between. Germline V lookup: CDR1 SNHLY, CDR2 FYNNEI. The CDR3 runs to 14 residues. CDR3 residues: CASSEALTPYEQYF. In nucleotides, the CDR3 is TGTGCCAGCAGTGAAGCGCTGACCCCATACGAGCAGTACTTC.

This clonotype was recorded many times. The chain uses TRBV6-5 and TRBJ2-7; perhaps D is TRBD1 or TRBD2 (5 bases each). This CDR3 comprises 14 residues. The V and J ends lost 5 bases and 3 bases respectively, with 14 bases between them. CDR1 is MNHEY and CDR2 is SVGAGI in the germline V gene. The CDR3 DNA sequence: TGTGCCAGCAGTCGGGGCCACTCGTTCTACGAGCAGTACTTC. Residues: CASSRGHSFYEQYF.

This sequence joins TRBV20-1 and TRBJ1-2, with 11 bases fitting TRBD1. There are 14 residues in the CDR3. Germline-derived CDR1 and CDR2 are DFQATT and SNEGSKA (reference sequence). V lost 6 bases to trimming and J lost 3 bases; unmatched junction nucleotides: 6. Here the CDR3 reads CSARPGQGDYGYTF. The CDR3 DNA follows: TGCAGTGCGAGACCGGGACAGGGGGACTATGGCTACACCTTC.